Detailed here is one T cell receptor beta chain. Germline CDR1 reads SGHAT; CDR2 reads FQNNGV. The length of the CDR3 is 13 residues. Trimming took 6 bases from V and 11 from J, leaving 16 bases between them. This sample is part of a study of T cell changes during pregnancy in multiple sclerosis. Profiling relied on immunoSEQ multiplex PCR, and the TCRdb table lists in-frame clones only, not all of them. The sample includes roughly 69,000 clones, 91% of them seen just once. The rearrangement joins TRBV11-2 to TRBJ1-4, with TRBD1 as a possible D gene (5 bases). Sequencing used peripheral blood, obtained in the second trimester of pregnancy. The sequence was collected from a female donor with multiple sclerosis, enrolled in a pregnancy study. The CDR3 here is CASSYPGTPKLFF. Written as DNA, the CDR3 is TGTGCCAGCAGTTACCCCGGGACTCCCAAACTGTTTTTT.